The clone carrying this TCR beta chain has at least ten counts. The antigen is not known. The record originates from a study of Graves' ophthalmopathy and Graves' hyperthyroidism. Study-level findings and limits: The authors also found most expanded thyroid clonotypes above 0.001 frequency in blood.

The sequenced template was RNA, covering the TCR beta CDR3 region. RT-PCR was first run with HTBI primers, then multiplex PCR in a second round. TCRdb ran MiXCR on the multiplex PCR reads and lists one entry per CDR3 protein. The top ten hold around 8.9% of the sample, which has about 160,000 distinct CDR3 sequences, 39% seen once. If patients had other autoimmune diseases, uncontrolled infections, pregnancy or lactation, they were excluded. CDR3 length equals 13 residues. Germline V lookup: CDR1 MNHEY, CDR2 SVGEGT. Between the trimmed V and J ends, which lost 6 bases and 7 bases, there was a span of 15 bases.

The specimen sequenced was peripheral blood. The TCR originated in a man aged 25 to 45 with Graves' ophthalmopathy. The chain carries TRBV6-2 or TRBV6-3 and TRBJ1-1, with a weak D call TRBD1 (6 bases). The CDR3 region has the DNA TGTGCCAGCAGCCTGACAGGAGGACGTGAAGCTTTCTTT. It specifies CASSLTGGREAFF.